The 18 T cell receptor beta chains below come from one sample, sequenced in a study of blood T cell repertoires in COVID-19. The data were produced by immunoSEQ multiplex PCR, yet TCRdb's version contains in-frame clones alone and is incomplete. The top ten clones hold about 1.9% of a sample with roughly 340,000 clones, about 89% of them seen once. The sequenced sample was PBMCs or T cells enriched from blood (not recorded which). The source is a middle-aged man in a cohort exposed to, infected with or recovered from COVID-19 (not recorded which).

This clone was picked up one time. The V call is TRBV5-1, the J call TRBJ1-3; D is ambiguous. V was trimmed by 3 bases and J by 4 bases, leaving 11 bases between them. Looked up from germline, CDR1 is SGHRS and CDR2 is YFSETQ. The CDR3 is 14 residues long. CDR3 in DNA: TGCGCCAGCAGCTGGAGGGCGGGAGGAAACACCATATATTTT. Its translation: CASSWRAGGNTIYF.

CDR3 sequence reads: CASSVLGGRGTGELFF. The CDR3 DNA reads TGTGCCAGCAGCGTACTCGGCGGGAGAGGAACCGGGGAGCTGTTTTTT. The V call is TRBV9, the J call TRBJ2-2; 7 bases are a match to TRBD2. CDR1 SGDLS and CDR2 YYNGEE come from the germline V gene. This CDR3 has 16 residues. The trim removed 1 base at V and 5 bases at J, leaving 8 bases unmatched.

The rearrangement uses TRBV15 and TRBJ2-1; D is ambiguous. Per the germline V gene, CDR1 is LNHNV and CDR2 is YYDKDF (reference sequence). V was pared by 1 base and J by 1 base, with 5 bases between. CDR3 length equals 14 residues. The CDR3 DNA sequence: TGTGCCACCAGCAGAGTAAATTCCTACAATGAGCAGTTCTTC. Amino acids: CATSRVNSYNEQFF. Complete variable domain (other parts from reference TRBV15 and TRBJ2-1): DAMVIQNPRYQVTQFGKPVTLSCSQTLNHNVMYWYQQKSSQAPKLLFHYYDKDFNNEADTPDNFQSRRPNTSFCFLDIRSPGLGDTAMYLCATSRVNSYNEQFFGPGTRLTVL.

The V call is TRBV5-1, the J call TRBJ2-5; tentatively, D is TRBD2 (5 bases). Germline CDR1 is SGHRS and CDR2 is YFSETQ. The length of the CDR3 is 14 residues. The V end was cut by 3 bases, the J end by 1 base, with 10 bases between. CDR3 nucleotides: TGCGCCAGCAGCTCCCGGACTTTCCAAGAGACCCAGTACTTC. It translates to CASSSRTFQETQYF.

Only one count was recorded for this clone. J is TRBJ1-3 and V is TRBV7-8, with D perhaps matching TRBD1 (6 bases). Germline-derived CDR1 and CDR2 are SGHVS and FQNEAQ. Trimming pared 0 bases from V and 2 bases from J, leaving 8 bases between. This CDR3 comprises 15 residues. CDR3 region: CASSLAGAAGNTIYF. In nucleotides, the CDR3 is TGTGCCAGCAGCTTAGCGGGGGCCGCTGGAAACACCATATATTTT.

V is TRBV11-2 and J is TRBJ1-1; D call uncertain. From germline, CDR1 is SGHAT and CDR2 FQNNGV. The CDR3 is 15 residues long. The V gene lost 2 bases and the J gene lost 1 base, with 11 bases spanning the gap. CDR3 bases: TGTGCCAGCAGCTTAAGCGGCCTGGGGAACACTGAAGCTTTCTTT. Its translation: CASSLSGLGNTEAFF.

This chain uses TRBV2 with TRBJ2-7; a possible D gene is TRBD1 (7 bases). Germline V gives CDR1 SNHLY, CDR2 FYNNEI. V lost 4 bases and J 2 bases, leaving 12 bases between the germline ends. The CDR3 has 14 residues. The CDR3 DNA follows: TGTGCCAGCAGTGCGTCCAGGGGGGCCTACGAGCAGTACTTC. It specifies CASSASRGAYEQYF.

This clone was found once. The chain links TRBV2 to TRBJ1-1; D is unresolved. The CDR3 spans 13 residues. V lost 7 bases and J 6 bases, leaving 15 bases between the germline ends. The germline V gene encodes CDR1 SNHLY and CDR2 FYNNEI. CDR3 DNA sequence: TGTGCCAGCACCCCGAGGGTTCCGGCTGAAGCTTTCTTT. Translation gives CASTPRVPAEAFF.

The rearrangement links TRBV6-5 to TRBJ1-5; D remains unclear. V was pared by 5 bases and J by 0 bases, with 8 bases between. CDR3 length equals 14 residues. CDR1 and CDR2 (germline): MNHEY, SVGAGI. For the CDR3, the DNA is TGTGCCAGCAGTAAACAGAATAGCAATCAGCCCCAGCATTTT. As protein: CASSKQNSNQPQHF.

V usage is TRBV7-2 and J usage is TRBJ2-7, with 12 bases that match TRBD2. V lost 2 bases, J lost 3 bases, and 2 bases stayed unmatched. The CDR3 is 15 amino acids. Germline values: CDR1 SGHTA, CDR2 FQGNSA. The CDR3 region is CASSLLAGGIYEQYF. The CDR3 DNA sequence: TGTGCCAGCAGCTTACTAGCGGGAGGGATCTACGAGCAGTACTTC. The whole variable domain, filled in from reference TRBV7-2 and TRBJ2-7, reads GAGVSQSPSNKVTEKGKDVELRCDPISGHTALYWYRQSLGQGLEFLIYFQGNSAPDKSGLPSDRFSAERTGGSVSTLTIQRTQQEDSAVYLCASSLLAGGIYEQYFGPGTRLTVT.

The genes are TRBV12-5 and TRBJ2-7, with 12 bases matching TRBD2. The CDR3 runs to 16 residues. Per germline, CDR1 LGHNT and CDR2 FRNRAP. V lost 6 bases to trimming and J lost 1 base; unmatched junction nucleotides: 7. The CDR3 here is CASGSRTSGTSYEQYF. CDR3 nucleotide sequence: TGTGCTAGTGGATCCCGGACTAGCGGGACGTCCTACGAGCAGTACTTC.

Here the CDR3 reads CASSLGEGYASEQFF. Here the CDR3 DNA reads TGTGCCAGCAGCTTGGGGGAGGGATACGCAAGTGAGCAGTTCTTC. The chain links TRBV5-4 to TRBJ2-1, with TRBD2 identical over 7 bases. The ends lost 0 bases at V and 9 bases at J; junction bases unmatched: 9. From germline, CDR1 is SGHNT and CDR2 YYREEE (reference sequence). There are 15 residues in the CDR3.

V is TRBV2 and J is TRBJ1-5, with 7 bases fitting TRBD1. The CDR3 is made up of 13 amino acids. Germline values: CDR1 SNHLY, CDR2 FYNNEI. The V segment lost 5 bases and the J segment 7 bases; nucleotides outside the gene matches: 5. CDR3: CASSPQGVQPQHF. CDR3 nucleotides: TGTGCCAGCAGTCCCCAGGGGGTGCAGCCCCAGCATTTT.

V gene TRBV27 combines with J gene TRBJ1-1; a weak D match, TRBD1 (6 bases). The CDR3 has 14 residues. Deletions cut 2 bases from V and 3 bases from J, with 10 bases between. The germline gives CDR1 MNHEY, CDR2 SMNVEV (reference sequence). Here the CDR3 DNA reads TGTGCCAGCAGTTTACGGGGGGCGTACACTGAAGCTTTCTTT. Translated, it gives CASSLRGAYTEAFF.

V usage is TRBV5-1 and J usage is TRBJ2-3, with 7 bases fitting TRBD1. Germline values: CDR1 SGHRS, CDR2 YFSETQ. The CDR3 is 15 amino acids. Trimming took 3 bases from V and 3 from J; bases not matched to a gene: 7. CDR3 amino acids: CASSWERGLTDTQYF. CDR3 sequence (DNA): TGCGCCAGCAGCTGGGAGAGGGGGCTAACAGATACGCAGTATTTT.

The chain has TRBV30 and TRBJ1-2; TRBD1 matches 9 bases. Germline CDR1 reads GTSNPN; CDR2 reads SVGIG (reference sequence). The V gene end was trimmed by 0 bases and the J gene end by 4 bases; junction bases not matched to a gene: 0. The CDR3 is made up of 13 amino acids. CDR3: CAWSVQGAYGYTF. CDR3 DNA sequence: TGTGCCTGGAGTGTACAGGGGGCCTATGGCTACACCTTC.

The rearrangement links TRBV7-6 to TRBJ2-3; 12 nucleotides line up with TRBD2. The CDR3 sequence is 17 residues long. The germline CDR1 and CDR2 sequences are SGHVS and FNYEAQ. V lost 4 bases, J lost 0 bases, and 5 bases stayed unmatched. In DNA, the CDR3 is TGTGCCAGCAGCTCAGGGGGACTAGCGGGTAGCACAGATACGCAGTATTTT. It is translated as CASSSGGLAGSTDTQYF.

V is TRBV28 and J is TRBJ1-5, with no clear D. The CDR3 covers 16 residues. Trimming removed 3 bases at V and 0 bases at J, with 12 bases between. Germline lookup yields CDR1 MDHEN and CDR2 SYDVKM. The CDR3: CASSFLGVSSNQPQHF. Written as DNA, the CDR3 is TGTGCCAGCAGTTTTCTGGGCGTTTCTAGCAATCAGCCCCAGCATTTT.